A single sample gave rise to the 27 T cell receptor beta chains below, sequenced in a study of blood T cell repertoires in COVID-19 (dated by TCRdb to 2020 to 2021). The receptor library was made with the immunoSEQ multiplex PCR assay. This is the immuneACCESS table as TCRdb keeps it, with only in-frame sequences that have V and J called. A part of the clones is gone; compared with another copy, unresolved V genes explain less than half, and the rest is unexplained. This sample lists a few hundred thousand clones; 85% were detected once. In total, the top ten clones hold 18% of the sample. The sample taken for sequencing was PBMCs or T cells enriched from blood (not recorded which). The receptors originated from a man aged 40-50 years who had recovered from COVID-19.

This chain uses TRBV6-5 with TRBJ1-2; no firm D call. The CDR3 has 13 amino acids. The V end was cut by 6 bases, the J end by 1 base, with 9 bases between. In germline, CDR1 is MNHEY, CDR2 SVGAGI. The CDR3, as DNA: TGTGCCAGCAGCCCGTCGAGTAACTATGGCTACACCTTC. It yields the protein CASSPSSNYGYTF.

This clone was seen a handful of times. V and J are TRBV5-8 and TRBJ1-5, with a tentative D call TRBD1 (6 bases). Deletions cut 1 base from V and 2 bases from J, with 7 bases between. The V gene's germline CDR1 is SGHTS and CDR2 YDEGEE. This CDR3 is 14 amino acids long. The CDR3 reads CASSLRTGNQPQHF. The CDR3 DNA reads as TGTGCCAGCAGCTTGCGGACAGGCAATCAGCCCCAGCATTTT.

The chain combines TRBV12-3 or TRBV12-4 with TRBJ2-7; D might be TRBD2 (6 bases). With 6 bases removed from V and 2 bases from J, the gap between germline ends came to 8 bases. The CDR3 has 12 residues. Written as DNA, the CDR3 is TGTGCCAGCAGCTGGACTACCTACGAGCAGTACTTC. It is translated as CASSWTTYEQYF.

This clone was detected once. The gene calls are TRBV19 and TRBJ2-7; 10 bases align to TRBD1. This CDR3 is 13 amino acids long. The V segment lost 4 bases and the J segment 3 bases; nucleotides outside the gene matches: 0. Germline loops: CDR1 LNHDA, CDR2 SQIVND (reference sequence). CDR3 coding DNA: TGTGCCAGTAGTAGGGACAGGGGCTACGAGCAGTACTTC. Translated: CASSRDRGYEQYF. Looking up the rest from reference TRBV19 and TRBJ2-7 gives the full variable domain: DGGITQSPKYLFRKEGQNVTLSCEQNLNHDAMYWYRQDPGQGLRLIYYSQIVNDFQKGDIAEGYSVSREKKESFPLTVTSAQKNPTAFYLCASSRDRGYEQYFGPGTRLTVT.

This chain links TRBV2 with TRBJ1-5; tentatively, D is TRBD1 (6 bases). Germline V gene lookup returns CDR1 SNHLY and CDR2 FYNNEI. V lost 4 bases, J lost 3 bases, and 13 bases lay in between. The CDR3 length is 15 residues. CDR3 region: CASSVDRSVNQPQHF. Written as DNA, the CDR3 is TGTGCCAGCAGTGTCGACAGGAGTGTCAATCAGCCCCAGCATTTT.

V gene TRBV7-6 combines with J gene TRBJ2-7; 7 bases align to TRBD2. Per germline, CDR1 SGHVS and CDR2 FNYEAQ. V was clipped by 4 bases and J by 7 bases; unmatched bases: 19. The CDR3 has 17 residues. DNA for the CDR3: TGTGCCAGCAGCTGGACCGCAGCGGGACTTAAGGGAGGGGAGCAGTACTTC. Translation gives CASSWTAAGLKGGEQYF.

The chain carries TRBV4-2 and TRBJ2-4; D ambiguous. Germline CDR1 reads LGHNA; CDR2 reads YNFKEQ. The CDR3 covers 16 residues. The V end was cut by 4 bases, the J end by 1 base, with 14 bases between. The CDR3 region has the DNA TGTGCCAGCAGCCTTGTAGGAAACAGTGCCAAAAACATTCAGTACTTC. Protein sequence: CASSLVGNSAKNIQYF.

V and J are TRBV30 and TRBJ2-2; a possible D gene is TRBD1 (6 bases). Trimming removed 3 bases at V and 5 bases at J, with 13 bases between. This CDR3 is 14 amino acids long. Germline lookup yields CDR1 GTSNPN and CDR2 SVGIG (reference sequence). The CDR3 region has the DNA TGTGCCTGGAGCCCAATTAGGGGGACCGGGGAGCTGTTTTTT. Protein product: CAWSPIRGTGELFF.

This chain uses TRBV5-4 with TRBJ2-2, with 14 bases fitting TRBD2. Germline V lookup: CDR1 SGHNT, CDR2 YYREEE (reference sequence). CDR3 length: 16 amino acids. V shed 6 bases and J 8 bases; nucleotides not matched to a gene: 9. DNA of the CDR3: TGTGCCAGCACTCTGAGGGGACTAGCGGGAGAAGGGGAGCTGTTTTTT. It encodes CASTLRGLAGEGELFF. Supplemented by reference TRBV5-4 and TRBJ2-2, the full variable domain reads ETGVTQSPTHLIKTRGQQVTLRCSSQSGHNTVSWYQQALGQGPQFIFQYYREEENGRGNFPPRFSGLQFPNYSSELNVNALELDDSALYLCASTLRGLAGEGELFFGEGSRLTVL.

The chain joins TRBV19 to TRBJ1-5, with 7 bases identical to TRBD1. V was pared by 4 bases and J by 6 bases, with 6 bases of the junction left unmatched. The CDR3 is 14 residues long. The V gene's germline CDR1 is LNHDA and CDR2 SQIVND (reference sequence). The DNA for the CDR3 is TGTGCCAGTAGTACCTACAGGGGAGGTCAGCCCCAGCATTTT. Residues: CASSTYRGGQPQHF.

CDR3 in amino acids: CASSLNSASSYEQYF. The CDR3 coding sequence is TGCGCCAGCAGCTTGAATAGTGCTAGCTCCTACGAGCAGTACTTC. The chain recombines TRBV5-1 with TRBJ2-7; D is undetermined. The CDR3 runs to 15 residues. Deletions cut 1 base from V and 0 bases from J, with 11 bases between. Germline CDR1 is SGHRS and CDR2 is YFSETQ. The full variable domain, its missing parts supplied by reference TRBV5-1 and TRBJ2-7, is KAGVTQTPRYLIKTRGQQVTLSCSPISGHRSVSWYQQTPGQGLQFLFEYFSETQRNKGNFPGRFSGRQFSNSRSEMNVSTLELGDSALYLCASSLNSASSYEQYFGPGTRLTVT.

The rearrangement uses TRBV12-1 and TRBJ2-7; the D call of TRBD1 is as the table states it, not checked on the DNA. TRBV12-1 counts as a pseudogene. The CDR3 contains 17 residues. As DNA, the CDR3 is TGTGCCAGCACCATCCCCCCCCCGCAGGACAGATCCTACGAGCAGTACTTC. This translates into CASTIPPPQDRSYEQYF.

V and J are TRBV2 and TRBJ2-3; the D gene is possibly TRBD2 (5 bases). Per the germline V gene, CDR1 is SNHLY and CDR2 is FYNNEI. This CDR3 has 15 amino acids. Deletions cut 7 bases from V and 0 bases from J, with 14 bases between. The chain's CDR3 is CASTRRGFSTDTQYF. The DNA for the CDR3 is TGTGCCAGCACCCGCCGAGGGTTCAGCACAGATACGCAGTATTTT.

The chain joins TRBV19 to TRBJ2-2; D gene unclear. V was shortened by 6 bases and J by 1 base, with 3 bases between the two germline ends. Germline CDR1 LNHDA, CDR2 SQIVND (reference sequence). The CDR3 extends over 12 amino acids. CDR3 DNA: TGTGCCAGTAGCTTGAACACCGGGGAGCTGTTTTTT. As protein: CASSLNTGELFF.

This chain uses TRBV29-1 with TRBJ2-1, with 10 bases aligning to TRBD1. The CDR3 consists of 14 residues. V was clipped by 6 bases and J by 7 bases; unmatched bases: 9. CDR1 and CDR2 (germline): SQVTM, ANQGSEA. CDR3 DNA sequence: TGCAGCGTGCATGGGACAGGGGATCAGAATGAGCAGTTCTTC. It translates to CSVHGTGDQNEQFF.

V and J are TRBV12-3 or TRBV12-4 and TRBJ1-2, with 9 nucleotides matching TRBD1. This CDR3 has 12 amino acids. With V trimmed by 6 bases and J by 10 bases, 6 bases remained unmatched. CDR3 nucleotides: TGTGCCAGCAGGCAGGGACAGGGACCCTACACCTTC. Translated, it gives CASRQGQGPYTF.

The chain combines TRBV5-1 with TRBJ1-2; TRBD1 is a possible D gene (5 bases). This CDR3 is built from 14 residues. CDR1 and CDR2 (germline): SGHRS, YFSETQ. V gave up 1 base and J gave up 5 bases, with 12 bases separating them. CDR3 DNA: TGCGCCAGCAGCTTGCTCACAGGCGAGTATGGCTACACCTTC. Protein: CASSLLTGEYGYTF.

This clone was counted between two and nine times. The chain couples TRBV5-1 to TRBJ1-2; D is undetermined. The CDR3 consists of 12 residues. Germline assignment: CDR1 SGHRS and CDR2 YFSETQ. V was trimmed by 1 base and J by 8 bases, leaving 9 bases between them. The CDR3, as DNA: TGCGCCAGCAGCTTGAACCGCGAGGGCTACACCTTC. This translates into CASSLNREGYTF.

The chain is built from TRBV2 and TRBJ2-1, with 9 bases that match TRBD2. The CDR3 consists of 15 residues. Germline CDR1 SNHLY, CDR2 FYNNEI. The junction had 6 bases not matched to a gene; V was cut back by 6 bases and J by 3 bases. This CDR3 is CASRISGSVYNEQFF. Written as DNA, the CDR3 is TGTGCCAGCAGGATTAGCGGGAGCGTCTACAATGAGCAGTTCTTC.

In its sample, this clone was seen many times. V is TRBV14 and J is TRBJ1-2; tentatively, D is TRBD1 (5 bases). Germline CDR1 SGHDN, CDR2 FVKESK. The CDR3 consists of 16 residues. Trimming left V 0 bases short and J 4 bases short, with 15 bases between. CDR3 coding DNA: TGTGCCAGCAGCCAAGATTCCAGGGTTGAGATCTATGGCTACACCTTC. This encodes CASSQDSRVEIYGYTF.

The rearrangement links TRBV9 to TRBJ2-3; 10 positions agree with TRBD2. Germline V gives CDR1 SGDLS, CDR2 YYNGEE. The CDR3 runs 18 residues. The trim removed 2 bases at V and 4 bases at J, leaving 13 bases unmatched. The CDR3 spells CASSVTPRAGGFADTQYF. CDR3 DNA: TGTGCCAGCAGCGTTACCCCCCGAGCGGGAGGGTTTGCAGATACGCAGTATTTT.

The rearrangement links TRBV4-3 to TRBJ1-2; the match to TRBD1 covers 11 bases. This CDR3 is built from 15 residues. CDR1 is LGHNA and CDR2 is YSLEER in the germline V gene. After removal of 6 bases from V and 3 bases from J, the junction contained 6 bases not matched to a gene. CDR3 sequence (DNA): TGCGCCAGCAGTCAGGGGACAGGGGGAGACTATGGCTACACCTTC. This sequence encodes CASSQGTGGDYGYTF.

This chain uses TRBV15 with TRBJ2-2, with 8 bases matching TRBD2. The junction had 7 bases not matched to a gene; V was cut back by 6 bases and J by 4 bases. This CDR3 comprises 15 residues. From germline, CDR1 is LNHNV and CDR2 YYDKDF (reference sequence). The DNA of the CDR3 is TGTGCCACCAGGGCCGTGACTAGCGTCACCGGGGAGCTGTTTTTT. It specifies CATRAVTSVTGELFF.

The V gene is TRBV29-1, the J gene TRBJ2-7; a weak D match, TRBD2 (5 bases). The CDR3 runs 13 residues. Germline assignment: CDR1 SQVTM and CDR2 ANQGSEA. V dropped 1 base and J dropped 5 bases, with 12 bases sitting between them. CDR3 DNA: TGCAGCGTTGAAGGAGGGATGCATAACGAGCAGTACTTC. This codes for CSVEGGMHNEQYF.

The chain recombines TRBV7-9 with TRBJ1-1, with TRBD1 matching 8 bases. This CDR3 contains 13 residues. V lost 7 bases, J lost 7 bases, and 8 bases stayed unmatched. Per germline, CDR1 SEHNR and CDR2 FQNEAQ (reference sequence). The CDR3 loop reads CASKTSGGGEAFF. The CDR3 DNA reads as TGTGCCAGCAAAACGTCAGGGGGCGGTGAAGCTTTCTTT.

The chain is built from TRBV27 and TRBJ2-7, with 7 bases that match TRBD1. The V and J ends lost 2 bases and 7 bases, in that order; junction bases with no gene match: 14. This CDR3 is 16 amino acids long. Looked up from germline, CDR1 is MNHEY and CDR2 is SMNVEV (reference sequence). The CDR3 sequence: CASSLIPTQGLGEQYF. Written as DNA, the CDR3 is TGTGCCAGCAGTTTAATCCCGACACAGGGGTTGGGGGAGCAGTACTTC.

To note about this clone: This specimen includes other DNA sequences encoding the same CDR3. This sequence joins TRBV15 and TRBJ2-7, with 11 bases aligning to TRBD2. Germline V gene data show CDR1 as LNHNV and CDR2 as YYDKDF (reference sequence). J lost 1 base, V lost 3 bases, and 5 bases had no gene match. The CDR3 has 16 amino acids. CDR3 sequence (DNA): TGTGCCACCAGCAGGGGAACTAGCGGGGGATCCTACGAGCAGTACTTC. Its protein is CATSRGTSGGSYEQYF.